Detailed here is one T cell receptor (beta chain). Its antigen is as yet unknown. This specimen comes from a study of vaccination effects on CD4 cells after COVID-19. Antigen-specific CD4+ T cells were expanded (with viral peptide pools) by the ViraFEST assay ahead of sequencing. A 10-day culture period preceded the isolation of CD4+ T cells. PCR showed that the person got SARS-CoV-2 infection at some point between March and December 2020. V lost 4 bases and J lost 0, with 12 bases in between. Germline CDR1 SGDLS, CDR2 YYNGEE. CDR3 length equals 15 residues. Repertoires were generated with immunoSEQ multiplex PCR, while TCRdb's copy carries only in-frame clones and drops some. Among approximately 40,000 clones listed, just under 75% were seen once.

Sequencing used CD4+ T cells from PBMCs cultured with a peptide pool, obtained before COVID-19 vaccination. The chain carries TRBV9 and TRBJ2-3; D is perhaps TRBD2 (6 bases). This receptor was obtained from a human donor who had a prior SARS-CoV-2 infection. CDR3 sequence reads: CASSTSLGSTDTQYF. In nucleotides, the CDR3 is TGTGCCAGCAGCACTAGCCTGGGAAGCACAGATACGCAGTATTTT.